This T cell receptor (beta chain) was sequenced in a study of identical twins. This clonotype was observed a handful of times. The antigen remains undetermined. Study conclusions and caveats: Zero-insertion findings could be partly confounded by invariant cells (MAIT and iNKT cells).

The CDR3 consists of 15 residues. Between the trimmed V and J ends, which lost 0 bases and 0 bases, there was a span of 3 bases. The germline gives CDR1 ENHRY, CDR2 SYGVKD. TCRdb re-called the 5' RACE reads with MiXCR, one entry per CDR3 protein. This sample carries 400,000 to 550,000 distinct CDR3 sequences, roughly an eighth of them seen once, and the ten largest clones take approximately 0.98%. These same data were also listed under a study on yellow fever vaccine responses in identical twins.

The source material was CD4+ T cells sorted from blood. J is TRBJ2-6 and V is TRBV10-3; D call uncertain. The sequence derives from a woman aged 18-29 years in good health. The DNA of the CDR3 is TGTGCCATCAGTGAGTCCATCTCTGGGGCCAACGTCCTGACTTTC. Its protein is CAISESISGANVLTF.